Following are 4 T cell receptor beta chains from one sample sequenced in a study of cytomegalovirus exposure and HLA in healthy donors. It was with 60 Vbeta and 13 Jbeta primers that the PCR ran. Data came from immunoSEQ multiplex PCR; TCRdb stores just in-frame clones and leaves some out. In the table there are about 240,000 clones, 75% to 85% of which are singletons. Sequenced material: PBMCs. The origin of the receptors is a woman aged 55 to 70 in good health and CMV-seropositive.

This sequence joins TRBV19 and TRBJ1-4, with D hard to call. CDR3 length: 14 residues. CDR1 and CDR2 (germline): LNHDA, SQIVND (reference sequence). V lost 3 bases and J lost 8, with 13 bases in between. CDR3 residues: CASSMGQTQEKLFF. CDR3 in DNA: TGTGCCAGTAGTATGGGCCAAACCCAGGAAAAACTGTTTTTT.

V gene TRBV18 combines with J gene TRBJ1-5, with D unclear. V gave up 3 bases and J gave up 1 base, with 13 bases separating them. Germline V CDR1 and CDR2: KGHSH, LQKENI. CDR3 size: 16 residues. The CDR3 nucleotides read TGTGCCAGCTCACCCTCCTTACCCGCGAGCAATCAGCCCCAGCATTTT. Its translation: CASSPSLPASNQPQHF.

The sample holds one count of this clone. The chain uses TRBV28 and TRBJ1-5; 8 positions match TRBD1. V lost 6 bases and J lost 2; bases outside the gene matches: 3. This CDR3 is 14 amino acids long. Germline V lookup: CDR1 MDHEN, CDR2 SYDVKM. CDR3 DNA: TGTGCCAGCAGGCCGGGACAGGGCAATCAGCCCCAGCATTTT. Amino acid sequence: CASRPGQGNQPQHF. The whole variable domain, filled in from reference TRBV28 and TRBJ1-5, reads DVKVTQSSRYLVKRTGEKVFLECVQDMDHENMFWYRQDPGLGLRLIYFSYDVKMKEKGDIPEGYSVSREKKERFSLILESASTNQTSMYLCASRPGQGNQPQHFGDGTRLSIL.

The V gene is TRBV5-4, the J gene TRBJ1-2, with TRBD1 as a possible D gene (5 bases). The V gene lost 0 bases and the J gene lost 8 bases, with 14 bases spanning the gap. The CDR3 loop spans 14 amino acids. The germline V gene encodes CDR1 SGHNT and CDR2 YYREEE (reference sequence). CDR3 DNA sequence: TGTGCCAGCAGCTTGGCAGACAGTCTAGGCGGCTACACCTTC. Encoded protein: CASSLADSLGGYTF.